This T cell receptor beta chain came from a study of T cell repertoires in cytomegalovirus infection. Turning to the study itself: CMV epitopes in the study were HLA-C-restricted (recently identified) and HLA-B-restricted (well studied). It can be stated that public TCR beta signatures indicated CMV infection as well as a matching HLA type. Broader study findings: Identification of carriers of CMV plus the relevant HLA was performed using cumulative public TCR beta family frequency. CMV-specific TCR beta clonotypes restricted by HLA-C dominated the ex vivo response.

Regarding this clonotype: Its antigen is still unknown.

TCRdb processed the reads anew with MiXCR; each CDR3 protein has one entry. The sample holds approximately 910,000 distinct CDR3 sequences, 31% seen once. V was pared by 6 bases and J by 4 bases, with 24 bases between. This CDR3 has 16 amino acids. Germline CDR1 reads DFQATT; CDR2 reads SNEGSKA (reference sequence). The genes are TRBV20-1 and TRBJ1-2, with D possibly being TRBD1 (6 bases). The clonotype comes from a human donor in good health (CMV status not recorded). Some clones in this sample may be carry-over from other donors' samples. The specimen comprised cultured CD8+ T cells from PBMCs, sampled from culture after CMV antigen stimulation. The CDR3: CSASPGGGPSSYGYTF. CDR3 DNA sequence: TGCAGTGCCAGCCCCGGGGGGGGGCCGAGTAGCTATGGCTACACCTTC.